The 6 T cell receptor beta chains given below trace back to one sample, sequenced in a study of beta chain features in type 1 diabetes. Study-wide points: All four CD4+ subsets of Type 1 diabetes patients contained TCRB CDR3s that were moderately but significantly shorter.

The authors reverse transcribed all of the isolated RNA, so sequencing captured expressed TCRB transcripts. Profiled with immunoSEQ multiplex PCR; TCRdb holds only in-frame clones, not every one. The sample records hundreds of thousands of clones, 10% to 15% being singletons. Their target antigens are unknown. The sequenced sample was naive CD4+ T cells from blood. All receptors come from a woman under 30 with type 1 diabetes.

The CDR3 bases are TGTGCCAGCAGCTTTCGGGGGGCAGATACGCAGTATTTT. Translated, it gives CASSFRGADTQYF. The chain carries TRBV7-2 and TRBJ2-3; 7 positions agree with TRBD2. This CDR3 has 13 amino acids. The germline V gene has CDR1 SGHTA and CDR2 FQGNSA. Germline trimming cut 3 bases from V and 4 bases from J; bases unmatched to any gene: 1.

The chain has TRBV19 and TRBJ2-1, with D possibly being TRBD2 (5 bases). V lost 1 base to trimming and J lost 15 bases, with 13 bases between them. Per the germline V gene, CDR1 is LNHDA and CDR2 is SQIVND (reference sequence). The CDR3 contains 12 residues. The CDR3 spells CASSIGGGPGFF. CDR3 coding DNA: TGTGCCAGTAGTATAGGAGGCGGGCCCGGGTTCTTC. Looking up the rest from reference TRBV19 and TRBJ2-1 gives the full variable domain: DGGITQSPKYLFRKEGQNVTLSCEQNLNHDAMYWYRQDPGQGLRLIYYSQIVNDFQKGDIAEGYSVSREKKESFPLTVTSAQKNPTAFYLCASSIGGGPGFFGPGTRLTVL.

The J gene is TRBJ1-1, the V gene TRBV7-2; perhaps TRBD1 as D (6 bases). Germline V gene data show CDR1 as SGHTA and CDR2 as FQGNSA. The CDR3 length is 15 residues. The V and J ends lost 3 bases and 4 bases respectively, with 15 bases between them. DNA for the CDR3: TGTGCCAGCAGCTTTCAACAGGGCGGTGGCACTGAAGCTTTCTTT. Translated: CASSFQQGGGTEAFF.

The rearrangement links TRBV5-4 to TRBJ2-7, with 10 positions matching TRBD2. There are 14 residues in the CDR3. CDR1 is SGHNT and CDR2 is YYREEE in the germline V gene (reference sequence). The V segment lost 3 bases and the J segment 3 bases; nucleotides outside the gene matches: 3. The chain's CDR3 is CASSSRTSGYEQYF. The CDR3 coding sequence is TGTGCCAGCAGCTCAAGGACTAGCGGCTACGAGCAGTACTTC.

This clone was seen a handful of times. The chain uses TRBV7-2 and TRBJ2-4, with TRBD2 matching over 10 bases. Unmatched junction bases numbered 4, after V lost 6 bases and J lost 2 bases. This CDR3 region has 15 residues. The V gene's germline CDR1 is SGHTA and CDR2 FQGNSA. This CDR3 is CASRASGGTKNIQYF. Written as DNA, the CDR3 is TGTGCCAGCAGGGCTAGCGGGGGCACCAAAAACATTCAGTACTTC.

The chain employs TRBV6-6 and TRBJ2-7, with 9 bases that match TRBD1. The CDR3 has 13 residues. Germline V CDR1 and CDR2: MNHNY, SVGAGI (reference sequence). V shed 7 bases, J shed 6 bases, and the junction held 7 bases outside the gene matches. CDR3 bases: TGTGCCAGCACCGGGACAGGGCCTCGCGAGCAGTACTTC. This sequence encodes CASTGTGPREQYF.